A single TCR beta chain is shown here with its context. The antigen remains unidentified. This record comes from a study of T cell responses to AZD1222 COVID-19 vaccine. Study results and limitations: There were vaccine-associated CD4 TCRs across spike, dominant at 160-218 and 743-854. Elevations in Spike-specific TCR breadth and depth followed administration of two AZD1222 doses. Without day 14 samples, only post-peak T cell repertoires were studied. Among the donors, most were white British and more were female, and clonal diversity was possibly underestimated.

Some clones are missing from TCRdb's copy, which holds only in-frame ones; the method was immunoSEQ multiplex PCR. Among approximately 150,000 clones listed, just under 90% were seen once. CDR3 length: 17 amino acids. The germline gives CDR1 SGHRS, CDR2 YFSETQ. The junction had 17 bases not matched to a gene; V was cut back by 5 bases and J by 7 bases. The chain recombines TRBV5-1 with TRBJ1-1, with 10 bases that match TRBD1. The source material was peripheral blood, sampled 28 days after the second dose of the MenACWY control vaccine. This clonotype was sampled from an adult who received the MenACWY meningococcal vaccine as a control. The CDR3, as DNA: TGCGCCAGCAGTTTCCGGGACAGGGGTGTCTATAGCCGTGAAGCTTTCTTT. As protein: CASSFRDRGVYSREAFF.